This T cell receptor (beta chain) appears in the sequencing data of a study of response to subunit inactivated influenza vaccine. V lost 4 bases to trimming and J lost 0 bases; unmatched junction nucleotides: 4. CDR1 is MDHEN and CDR2 is SYDVKM in the germline V gene. This CDR3 contains 16 residues. Study results and limitations: Each seasonal influenza vaccination, the authors suggested, recruits few new T cells.

Details on this clonotype: The antigen remains undetermined.

Each CDR3 protein is one row after TCRdb ran MiXCR on the RT-PCR reads. Of a few hundred thousand distinct CDR3 sequences in the sample, roughly 22% were seen once. V is TRBV28 and J is TRBJ1-5; 9 nucleotides agree with TRBD1. The clonotype was recovered from a man aged 50 to 69 who received an inactivated influenza vaccine. The material sequenced was PBMCs from blood, taken 21 months after vaccination. Here the CDR3 reads CASSWDRALSNQPQHF. In nucleotides, the CDR3 is TGTGCCAGCAGTTGGGACAGGGCCCTTAGCAATCAGCCCCAGCATTTT.